A selection of T cell receptor beta chains follows, all from one sample in a study of blood T cell repertoires in COVID-19. Assay: immunoSEQ multiplex PCR; the TCRdb copy retains only in-frame clones and omits some. The repertoire has some 360,000 clones, about 90% of them found once; the top ten carry around 0.92%. Material for sequencing was PBMCs or T cells enriched from blood (not recorded which). The receptors were gathered from a woman aged 25 to 39 who had been exposed to COVID-19. Each CDR3 is given with its conserved first and last residue. Fields, in order: CDR3 protein, CDR3 DNA, V gene, J gene, clone size, D gene. A D gene is named only where the DNA matches it firmly. Only some rows state a clone size, as once, few, many or a class for expanded clones.

CDR3 protein: CASRIHLRGTEAFF; CDR3 DNA: TGTGCCAGTAGAATACACCTCAGGGGGACTGAAGCTTTCTTT; V gene: TRBV19; J gene: TRBJ1-1; clone size: NA; D gene: TRBD1
CDR3 protein: CASSPPTGYGEKLFF; CDR3 DNA: TGTGCCAGCTCACCACCGACAGGGTACGGGGAAAAACTGTTTTTT; V gene: TRBV18; J gene: TRBJ1-4; clone size: NA; D gene: TRBD1
CDR3 protein: CASSPRDSLGTDTQYF; CDR3 DNA: TGTGCCAGCTCACCACGGGACAGTTTGGGCACAGATACGCAGTATTTT; V gene: TRBV18; J gene: TRBJ2-3; clone size: NA; D gene: TRBD1
CDR3 protein: CASSQLSAGLNEQFF; CDR3 DNA: TGTGCCAGCAGCCAACTGTCAGCGGGACTCAATGAGCAGTTCTTC; V gene: TRBV3-1/TRBV3-2; J gene: TRBJ2-1; clone size: NA; D gene: TRBD2
CDR3 protein: CASSWSANYNEQFF; CDR3 DNA: TGCGCCAGCAGCTGGTCTGCGAACTACAATGAGCAGTTCTTC; V gene: TRBV5-1; J gene: TRBJ2-1; clone size: NA; D gene: NA
CDR3 protein: CASRNPGTGGGYGYTF; CDR3 DNA: TGTGCCAGCAGGAACCCCGGGACAGGGGGCGGCTATGGCTACACCTTC; V gene: TRBV28; J gene: TRBJ1-2; clone size: NA; D gene: TRBD1
CDR3 protein: CAISGLAGGSYEQYF; CDR3 DNA: TGTGCCATCAGTGGACTAGCGGGGGGTTCCTACGAGCAGTACTTC; V gene: TRBV10-3; J gene: TRBJ2-7; clone size: few; D gene: TRBD2
CDR3 protein: CASSVASDGTSDEQYF; CDR3 DNA: TGTGCCAGCAGCGTAGCTTCCGACGGGACTAGCGACGAGCAGTACTTC; V gene: TRBV9; J gene: TRBJ2-7; clone size: NA; D gene: TRBD2
CDR3 protein: CSSPTGQGTYNEQFF; CDR3 DNA: TGCAGTTCTCCGACGGGACAGGGGACGTACAATGAGCAGTTCTTC; V gene: TRBV29-1; J gene: TRBJ2-1; clone size: NA; D gene: TRBD1
CDR3 protein: CASSLKAQASIYGYTF; CDR3 DNA: TGTGCCAGCAGTTTAAAGGCACAGGCAAGTATCTATGGCTACACCTTC; V gene: TRBV27; J gene: TRBJ1-2; clone size: NA; D gene: NA
CDR3 protein: CASGYGTRDGGYTF; CDR3 DNA: TGTGCTAGTGGTTATGGGACTCGAGACGGTGGCTACACCTTC; V gene: TRBV12-5; J gene: TRBJ1-2; clone size: NA; D gene: NA
CDR3 protein: CASSVLGGHPFGEQYF; CDR3 DNA: TGTGCCAGCAGCGTACTCGGCGGACACCCCTTTGGCGAGCAGTACTTC; V gene: TRBV11-3; J gene: TRBJ2-7; clone size: NA; D gene: NA
CDR3 protein: CASSFASGSSGETQYF; CDR3 DNA: TGCGCCAGCAGCTTTGCGAGCGGGAGTTCGGGCGAGACCCAGTACTTC; V gene: TRBV5-1; J gene: TRBJ2-5; clone size: NA; D gene: TRBD2
CDR3 protein: CASSYARTPSGNTIYF; CDR3 DNA: TGTGCCAGCAGTTACGCAAGGACACCCTCTGGAAACACCATATATTTT; V gene: TRBV6-5; J gene: TRBJ1-3; clone size: NA; D gene: NA
CDR3 protein: CASSSGSSGDQPQHF; CDR3 DNA: TGTGCCAGCAGTTCGGGCAGCTCCGGGGATCAGCCCCAGCATTTT; V gene: TRBV28; J gene: TRBJ1-5; clone size: NA; D gene: NA
CDR3 protein: CASTLESLKGETQYF; CDR3 DNA: TGTGCCAGCACACTAGAGAGCCTTAAGGGAGAAACCCAGTACTTC; V gene: TRBV2; J gene: TRBJ2-5; clone size: NA; D gene: NA
CDR3 protein: CASRQSGPFEETQYF; CDR3 DNA: TGTGCCAGCAGACAGAGCGGTCCTTTCGAAGAGACCCAGTACTTC; V gene: TRBV28; J gene: TRBJ2-5; clone size: NA; D gene: NA
CDR3 protein: CASRGGLAGAETQYF; CDR3 DNA: TGCGCCAGCAGGGGGGGACTAGCGGGAGCAGAGACCCAGTACTTC; V gene: TRBV5-1; J gene: TRBJ2-5; clone size: NA; D gene: TRBD2
CDR3 protein: CASREAAGGEGYEQYF; CDR3 DNA: TGTGCCAGCAGGGAAGCAGCGGGAGGGGAGGGGTACGAGCAGTACTTC; V gene: TRBV28; J gene: TRBJ2-7; clone size: NA; D gene: TRBD2
CDR3 protein: CSASDPGTGSTEAFF; CDR3 DNA: TGCAGTGCTAGTGACCCCGGGACAGGTAGCACTGAAGCTTTCTTT; V gene: TRBV20-1; J gene: TRBJ1-1; clone size: NA; D gene: TRBD1
CDR3 protein: CASSLDILYGYTF; CDR3 DNA: TGTGCCAGCAGCCTGGACATCCTCTATGGCTACACCTTC; V gene: TRBV7-8; J gene: TRBJ1-2; clone size: NA; D gene: NA
CDR3 protein: CASSSQGFNYGYTF; CDR3 DNA: TGTGCCAGCAGCTCCCAGGGGTTTAACTATGGCTACACCTTC; V gene: TRBV5-4; J gene: TRBJ1-2; clone size: few; D gene: NA
CDR3 protein: CAISELQGSEKLFF; CDR3 DNA: TGTGCCATCAGTGAGTTACAGGGAAGTGAAAAACTGTTTTTT; V gene: TRBV10-3; J gene: TRBJ1-4; clone size: NA; D gene: NA
CDR3 protein: CASSPGQGAYEQYF; CDR3 DNA: TGTGCCAGCAGTCCGGGACAGGGGGCCTACGAGCAGTACTTC; V gene: TRBV6-4; J gene: TRBJ2-7; clone size: few; D gene: TRBD1
CDR3 protein: CASSMQGGSGYTF; CDR3 DNA: TGTGCCAGTAGTATGCAAGGGGGCTCTGGCTACACCTTC; V gene: TRBV19; J gene: TRBJ1-2; clone size: NA; D gene: TRBD1
CDR3 protein: CAASFETSGDNEQFF; CDR3 DNA: TGCGCCGCCAGTTTCGAGACTAGCGGGGACAATGAGCAGTTCTTC; V gene: TRBV5-1; J gene: TRBJ2-1; clone size: NA; D gene: TRBD2
CDR3 protein: CASSQGGASSYNEQFF; CDR3 DNA: TGTGCCAGCAGCCAAGGCGGCGCGAGCTCCTACAATGAGCAGTTCTTC; V gene: TRBV3-1/TRBV3-2; J gene: TRBJ2-1; clone size: NA; D gene: NA
CDR3 protein: CASSESGAGGEQYF; CDR3 DNA: TGCGCCAGCAGTGAGTCGGGAGCGGGTGGCGAGCAGTACTTC; V gene: TRBV10-1; J gene: TRBJ2-7; clone size: NA; D gene: NA
CDR3 protein: CASSYMTGSYNEQFF; CDR3 DNA: TGTGCCAGCAGTTATATGACAGGGTCCTACAATGAGCAGTTCTTC; V gene: TRBV6-5; J gene: TRBJ2-1; clone size: few; D gene: TRBD1
CDR3 protein: CASSLRRSSALGNTEAFF; CDR3 DNA: TGTGCCAGCAGCTTACGAAGGTCCTCGGCTCTAGGAAACACTGAAGCTTTCTTT; V gene: TRBV7-6; J gene: TRBJ1-1; clone size: NA; D gene: NA
CDR3 protein: CASSYFGELAGFYEQYF; CDR3 DNA: TGTGCCAGCAGTTACTTCGGGGAACTAGCGGGGTTTTACGAGCAGTACTTC; V gene: TRBV28; J gene: TRBJ2-7; clone size: NA; D gene: TRBD2
CDR3 protein: CATSAPGRETQYF; CDR3 DNA: TGTGCCACCAGTGCCCCGGGGAGGGAGACCCAGTACTTC; V gene: TRBV24-1; J gene: TRBJ2-5; clone size: NA; D gene: NA
CDR3 protein: CASSSSENTEAFF; CDR3 DNA: TGCGCCAGCAGCTCCTCAGAGAACACTGAAGCTTTCTTT; V gene: TRBV5-1; J gene: TRBJ1-1; clone size: NA; D gene: NA
CDR3 protein: CASSSFSGTLEQYF; CDR3 DNA: TGTGCCAGCAGTTCCTTTAGCGGGACTTTAGAGCAGTACTTC; V gene: TRBV28; J gene: TRBJ2-7; clone size: NA; D gene: TRBD2
CDR3 protein: CASTTGPGLAGSTDTQYF; CDR3 DNA: TGTGCCAGCACCACAGGACCGGGACTAGCGGGAAGCACAGATACGCAGTATTTT; V gene: TRBV2; J gene: TRBJ2-3; clone size: NA; D gene: TRBD2
CDR3 protein: CASSPNEVSTNQPQHF; CDR3 DNA: TGTGCCAGCTCACCGAATGAGGTTTCGACGAATCAGCCCCAGCATTTT; V gene: TRBV18; J gene: TRBJ1-5; clone size: NA; D gene: NA
CDR3 protein: CASSLAPRRTNTEAFF; CDR3 DNA: TGCGCCAGCAGCCTCGCCCCACGGAGGACGAACACTGAAGCTTTCTTT; V gene: TRBV5-1; J gene: TRBJ1-1; clone size: NA; D gene: NA
CDR3 protein: CAWFFRGYGYTF; CDR3 DNA: TGTGCCTGGTTCTTTAGGGGCTATGGCTACACCTTC; V gene: TRBV30; J gene: TRBJ1-2; clone size: NA; D gene: NA
CDR3 protein: CASSLDRGQETQYF; CDR3 DNA: TGTGCCAGCTCCCTTGACAGGGGACAAGAGACCCAGTACTTC; V gene: TRBV18; J gene: TRBJ2-5; clone size: NA; D gene: TRBD1
CDR3 protein: CASSPAASGRGDEQFF; CDR3 DNA: TGTGCCAGCAGCCCAGCCGCTAGCGGGAGAGGGGATGAGCAGTTCTTC; V gene: TRBV5-4; J gene: TRBJ2-1; clone size: NA; D gene: TRBD2
CDR3 protein: CASSQTGAGQPQHF; CDR3 DNA: TGTGCCAGCAGTCAGACAGGGGCCGGTCAGCCCCAGCATTTT; V gene: TRBV3-1/TRBV3-2; J gene: TRBJ1-5; clone size: NA; D gene: TRBD1
CDR3 protein: CASSLGQGGFEQYF; CDR3 DNA: TGTGCCAGCAGCTTGGGACAGGGAGGTTTCGAGCAGTACTTC; V gene: TRBV5-7; J gene: TRBJ2-7; clone size: NA; D gene: NA
CDR3 protein: CSASVVSGPYEQYF; CDR3 DNA: TGCAGTGCTAGTGTGGTGAGCGGACCATACGAGCAGTACTTC; V gene: TRBV20-1; J gene: TRBJ2-7; clone size: NA; D gene: NA
CDR3 protein: CASREISGSEQFF; CDR3 DNA: TGTGCCAGCAGGGAGATTAGCGGTTCTGAGCAGTTCTTC; V gene: TRBV2; J gene: TRBJ2-1; clone size: NA; D gene: NA
CDR3 protein: CASSPSQGQADEKLFF; CDR3 DNA: TGTGCCAGCTCACCAAGCCAGGGGCAGGCAGATGAAAAACTGTTTTTT; V gene: TRBV18; J gene: TRBJ1-4; clone size: NA; D gene: NA
CDR3 protein: CASSLTSPNEQFF; CDR3 DNA: TGTGCCAGTAGCCTGACTAGCCCCAATGAGCAGTTCTTC; V gene: TRBV19; J gene: TRBJ2-1; clone size: NA; D gene: TRBD2
CDR3 protein: CASSFGPGGLADYEQYF; CDR3 DNA: TGTGCCAGCAGCTTTGGGCCCGGGGGACTAGCGGACTACGAGCAGTACTTC; V gene: TRBV5-4; J gene: TRBJ2-7; clone size: NA; D gene: TRBD2
CDR3 protein: CASTGGQRGADEQFF; CDR3 DNA: TGTGCCAGCACCGGAGGGCAGCGGGGGGCGGATGAGCAGTTCTTC; V gene: TRBV5-4; J gene: TRBJ2-1; clone size: NA; D gene: TRBD2
CDR3 protein: CASSERTGNQPQHF; CDR3 DNA: TGCGCCAGCAGTGAAAGGACAGGCAATCAGCCCCAGCATTTT; V gene: TRBV10-2; J gene: TRBJ1-5; clone size: NA; D gene: NA
CDR3 protein: CASSLGQGSGYTF; CDR3 DNA: TGTGCCAGCAGCTTGGGTCAGGGCTCTGGCTACACCTTC; V gene: TRBV5-5; J gene: TRBJ1-2; clone size: NA; D gene: NA
CDR3 protein: CASSLEGSTEAFF; CDR3 DNA: TGTGCCAGCAGCTTGGAGGGATCCACTGAAGCTTTCTTT; V gene: TRBV11-3; J gene: TRBJ1-1; clone size: NA; D gene: NA